Here is one TCR beta chain with its context. This specimen comes from a study of identical twins' blood T cells. TCRdb re-analysed the 5' RACE reads in MiXCR, keeping a single row per CDR3 protein. The sample holds 400,000 or so distinct CDR3 sequences, over 25% seen once. All three twin pairs grew up together with likely shared infections and vaccines. The sequence derives from a woman aged 18-49 years in good health. What was sequenced was PBMCs.

The CDR3, as DNA: TGTGCCAGCAGTGAACGGACTACCCGGTGGGCCTACGAGCAGTACTTC. Protein: CASSERTTRWAYEQYF. The chain uses TRBV2 and TRBJ2-7, with TRBD2 as a possible D gene (6 bases). Germline V gene sequence: CDR1 SNHLY, CDR2 FYNNEI. Trimming stripped 2 bases from V and 2 bases from J, with 16 bases between. The CDR3 sequence is 16 residues long.